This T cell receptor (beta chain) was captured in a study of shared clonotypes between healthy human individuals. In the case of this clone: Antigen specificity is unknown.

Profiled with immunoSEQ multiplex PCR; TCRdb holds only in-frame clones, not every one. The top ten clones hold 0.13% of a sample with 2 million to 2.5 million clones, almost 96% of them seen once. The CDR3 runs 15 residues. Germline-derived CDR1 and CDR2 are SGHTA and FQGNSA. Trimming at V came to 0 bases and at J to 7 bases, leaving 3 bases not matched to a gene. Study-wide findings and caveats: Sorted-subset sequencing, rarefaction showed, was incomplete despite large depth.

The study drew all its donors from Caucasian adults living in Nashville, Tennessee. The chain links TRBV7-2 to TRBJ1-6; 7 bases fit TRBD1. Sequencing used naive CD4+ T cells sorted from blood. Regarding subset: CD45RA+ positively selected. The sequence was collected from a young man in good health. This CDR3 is CASSLATGANSPLHF. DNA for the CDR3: TGTGCCAGCAGCTTAGCCACAGGGGCAAATTCACCCCTCCACTTT.